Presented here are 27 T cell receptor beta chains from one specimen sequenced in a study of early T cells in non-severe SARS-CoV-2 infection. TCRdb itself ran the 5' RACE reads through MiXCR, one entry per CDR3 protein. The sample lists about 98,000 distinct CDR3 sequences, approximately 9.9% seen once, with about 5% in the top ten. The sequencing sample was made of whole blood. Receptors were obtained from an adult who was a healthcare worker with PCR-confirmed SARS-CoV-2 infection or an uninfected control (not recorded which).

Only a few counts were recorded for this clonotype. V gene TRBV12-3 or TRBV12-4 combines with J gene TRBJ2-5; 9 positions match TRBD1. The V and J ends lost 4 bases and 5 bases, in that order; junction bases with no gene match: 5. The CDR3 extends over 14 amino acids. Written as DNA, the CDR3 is TGTGCCAGCAGTTGGACAGGGGTCAAGGAGACCCAGTACTTC. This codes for CASSWTGVKETQYF.

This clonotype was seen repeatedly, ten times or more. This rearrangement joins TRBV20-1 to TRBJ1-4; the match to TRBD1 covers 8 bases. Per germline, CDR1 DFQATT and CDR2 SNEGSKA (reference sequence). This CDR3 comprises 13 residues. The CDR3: CTLPGQVNEKLFF. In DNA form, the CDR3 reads TGCACCTTACCGGGACAGGTTAATGAAAAACTGTTTTTT.

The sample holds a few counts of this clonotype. The DNA for the CDR3 is TGTGCCAGCAGAGGGACAGGGTACGGCTATGGCTACACCTTC. Amino acids: CASRGTGYGYGYTF. The V and J genes are TRBV6-5 and TRBJ1-2; TRBD1 aligns across 9 bases. Germline lookup yields CDR1 MNHEY and CDR2 SVGAGI. V shed 6 bases, J shed 4 bases, and the junction held 6 bases outside the gene matches. The CDR3 totals 14 residues.

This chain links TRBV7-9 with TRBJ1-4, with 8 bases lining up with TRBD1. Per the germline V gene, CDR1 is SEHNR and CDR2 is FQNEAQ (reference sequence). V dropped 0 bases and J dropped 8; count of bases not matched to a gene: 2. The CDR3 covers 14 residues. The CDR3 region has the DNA TGTGCCAGCAGCTTAGCCGACAGGGGCGAAAAACTGTTTTTT. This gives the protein CASSLADRGEKLFF.

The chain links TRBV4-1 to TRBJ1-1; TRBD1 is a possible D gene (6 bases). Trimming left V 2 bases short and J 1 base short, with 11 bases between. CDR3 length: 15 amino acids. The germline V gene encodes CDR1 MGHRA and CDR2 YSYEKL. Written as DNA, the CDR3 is TGCGCCAGCAGCCAAAGTTTACAGGGGAACACTGAAGCTTTCTTT. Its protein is CASSQSLQGNTEAFF.

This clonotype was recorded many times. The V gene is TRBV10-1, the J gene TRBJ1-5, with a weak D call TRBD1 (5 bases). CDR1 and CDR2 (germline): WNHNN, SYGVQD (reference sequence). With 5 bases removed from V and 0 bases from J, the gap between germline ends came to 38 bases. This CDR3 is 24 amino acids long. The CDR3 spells CASSHLFGTPDPPYRGYSNQPQHF. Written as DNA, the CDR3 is TGCGCCAGCAGTCACCTCTTCGGGACCCCTGACCCCCCTTATCGAGGGTATAGCAATCAGCCCCAGCATTTT.

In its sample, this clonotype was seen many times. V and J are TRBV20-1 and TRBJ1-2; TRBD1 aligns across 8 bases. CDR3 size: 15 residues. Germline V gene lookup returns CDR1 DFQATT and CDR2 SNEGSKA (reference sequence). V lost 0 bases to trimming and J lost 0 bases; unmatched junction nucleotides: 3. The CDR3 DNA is TGCAGTGCTAGAGATCAGGACAGGGCTAACTATGGCTACACCTTC. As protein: CSARDQDRANYGYTF.

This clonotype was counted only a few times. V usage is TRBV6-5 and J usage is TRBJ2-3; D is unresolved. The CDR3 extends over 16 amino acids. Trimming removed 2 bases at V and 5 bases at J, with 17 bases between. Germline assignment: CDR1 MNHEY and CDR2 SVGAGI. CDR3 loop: CASSYGRTPIRDTQYF. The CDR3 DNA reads TGTGCCAGCAGTTACGGTCGGACCCCCATAAGAGATACGCAGTATTTT.

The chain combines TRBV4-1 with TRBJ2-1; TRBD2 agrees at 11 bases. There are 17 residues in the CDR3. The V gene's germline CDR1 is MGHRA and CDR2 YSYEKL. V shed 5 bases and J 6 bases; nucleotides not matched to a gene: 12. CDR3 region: CASSSLTSGTVSNEQFF. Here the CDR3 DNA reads TGCGCCAGCAGCTCCCTGACTAGCGGGACTGTTTCCAATGAGCAGTTCTTC.

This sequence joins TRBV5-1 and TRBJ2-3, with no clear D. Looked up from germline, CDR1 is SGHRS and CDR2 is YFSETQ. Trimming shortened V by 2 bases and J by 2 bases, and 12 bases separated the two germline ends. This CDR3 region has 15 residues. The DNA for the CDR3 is TGCGCCAGCAGCTTAGAGGTTCCACCCACAGATACGCAGTATTTT. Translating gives CASSLEVPPTDTQYF. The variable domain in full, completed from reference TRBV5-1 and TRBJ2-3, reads KAGVTQTPRYLIKTRGQQVTLSCSPISGHRSVSWYQQTPGQGLQFLFEYFSETQRNKGNFPGRFSGRQFSNSRSEMNVSTLELGDSALYLCASSLEVPPTDTQYFGPGTRLTVL.

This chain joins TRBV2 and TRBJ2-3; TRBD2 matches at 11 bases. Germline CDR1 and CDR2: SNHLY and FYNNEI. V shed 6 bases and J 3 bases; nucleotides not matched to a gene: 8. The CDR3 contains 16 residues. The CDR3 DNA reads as TGTGCCAGCAGCCCTGATAGCGGGGGGGCAACAGATACGCAGTATTTT. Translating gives CASSPDSGGATDTQYF.

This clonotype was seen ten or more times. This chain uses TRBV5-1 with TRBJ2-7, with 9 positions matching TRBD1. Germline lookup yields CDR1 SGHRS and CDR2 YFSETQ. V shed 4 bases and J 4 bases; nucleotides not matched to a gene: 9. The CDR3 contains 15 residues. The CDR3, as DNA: TGCGCCAGCAGCCCCCCGGACAGGGGCTTTTACGAGCAGTACTTC. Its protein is CASSPPDRGFYEQYF.

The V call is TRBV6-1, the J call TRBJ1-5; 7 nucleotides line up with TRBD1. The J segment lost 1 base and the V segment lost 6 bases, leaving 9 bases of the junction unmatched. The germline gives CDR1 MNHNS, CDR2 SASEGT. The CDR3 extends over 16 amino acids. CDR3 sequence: CASRPRQGLSNQPQHF. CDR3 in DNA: TGTGCCAGCAGACCAAGACAGGGTCTGAGCAATCAGCCCCAGCATTTT.

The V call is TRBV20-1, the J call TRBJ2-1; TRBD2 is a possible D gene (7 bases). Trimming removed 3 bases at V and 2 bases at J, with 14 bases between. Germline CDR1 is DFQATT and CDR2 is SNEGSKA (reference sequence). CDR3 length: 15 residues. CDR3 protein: CSASRGRAAYNEQFF. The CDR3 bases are TGCAGTGCTAGTAGGGGGAGGGCCGCCTACAATGAGCAGTTCTTC.

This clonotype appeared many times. The CDR3 loop reads CSAYGATSGVTDTQYF. The CDR3, as DNA: TGCAGTGCCTACGGGGCGACTAGCGGGGTCACAGATACGCAGTATTTT. The chain employs TRBV20-1 and TRBJ2-3, with 11 bases lining up with TRBD2. The CDR3 runs to 16 residues. Per germline, CDR1 DFQATT and CDR2 SNEGSKA (reference sequence). V was pared by 6 bases and J by 2 bases, with 10 bases of the junction left unmatched.

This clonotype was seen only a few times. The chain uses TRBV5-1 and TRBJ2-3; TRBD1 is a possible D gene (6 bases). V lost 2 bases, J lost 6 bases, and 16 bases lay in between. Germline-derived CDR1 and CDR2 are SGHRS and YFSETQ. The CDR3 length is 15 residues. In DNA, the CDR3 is TGCGCCAGCAGCTTTCCGACAGGAGATTCGGATACGCAGTATTTT. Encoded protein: CASSFPTGDSDTQYF.

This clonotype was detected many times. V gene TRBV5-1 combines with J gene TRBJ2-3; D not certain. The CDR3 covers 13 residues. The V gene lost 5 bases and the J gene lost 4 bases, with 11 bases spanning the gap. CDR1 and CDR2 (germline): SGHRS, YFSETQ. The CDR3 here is CASRWVDADTQYF. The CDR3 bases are TGCGCCAGCAGATGGGTAGATGCAGATACGCAGTATTTT.

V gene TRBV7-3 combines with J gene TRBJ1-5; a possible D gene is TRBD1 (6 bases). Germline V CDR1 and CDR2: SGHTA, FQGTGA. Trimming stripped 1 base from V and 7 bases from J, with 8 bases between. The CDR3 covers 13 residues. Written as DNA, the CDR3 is TGTGCCAGCAGCTTAATTGGGGGCCAGCCCCAGCATTTT. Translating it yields CASSLIGGQPQHF. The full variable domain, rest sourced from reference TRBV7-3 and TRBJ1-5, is GAGVSQTPSNKVTEKGKYVELRCDPISGHTALYWYRQSLGQGPEFLIYFQGTGAADDSGLPNDRFFAVRPEGSVSTLKIQRTERGDSAVYLCASSLIGGQPQHFGDGTRLSIL.

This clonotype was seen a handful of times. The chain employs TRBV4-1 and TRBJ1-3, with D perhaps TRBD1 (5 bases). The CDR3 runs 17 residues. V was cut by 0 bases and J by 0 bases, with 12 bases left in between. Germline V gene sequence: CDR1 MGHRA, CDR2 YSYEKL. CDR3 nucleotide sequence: TGCGCCAGCAGCCAAGATTCAGGTGACAGCTCTGGAAACACCATATATTTT. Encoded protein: CASSQDSGDSSGNTIYF.

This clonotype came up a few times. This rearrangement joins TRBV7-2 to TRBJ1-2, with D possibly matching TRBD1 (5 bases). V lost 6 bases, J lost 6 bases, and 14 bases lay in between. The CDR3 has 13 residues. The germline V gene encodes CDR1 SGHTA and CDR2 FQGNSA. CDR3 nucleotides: TGTGCCAGCAGTTTAAGCAGGGAGGATGGCTACACCTTC. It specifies CASSLSREDGYTF.

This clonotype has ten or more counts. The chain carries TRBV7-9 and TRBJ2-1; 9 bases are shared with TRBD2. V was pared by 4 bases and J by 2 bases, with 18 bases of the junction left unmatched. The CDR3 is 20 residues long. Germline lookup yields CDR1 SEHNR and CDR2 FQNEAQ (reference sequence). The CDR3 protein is CASSSGLGLAGPNPYNEQFF. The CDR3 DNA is TGTGCCAGCAGCTCCGGCTTGGGGCTAGCGGGGCCAAACCCCTACAATGAGCAGTTCTTC.

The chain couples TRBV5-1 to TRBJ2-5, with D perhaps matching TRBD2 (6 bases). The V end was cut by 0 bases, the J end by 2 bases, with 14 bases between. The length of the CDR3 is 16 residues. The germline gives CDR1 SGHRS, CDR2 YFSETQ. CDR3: CASSLGPAGTQETQYF. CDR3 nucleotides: TGCGCCAGCAGCTTGGGGCCAGCGGGTACACAAGAGACCCAGTACTTC.

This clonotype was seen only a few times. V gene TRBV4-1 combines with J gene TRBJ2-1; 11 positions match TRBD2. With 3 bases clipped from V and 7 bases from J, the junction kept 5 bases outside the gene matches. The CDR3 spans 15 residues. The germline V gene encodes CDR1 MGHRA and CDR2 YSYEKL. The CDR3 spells CASSHLAGGGNEQFF. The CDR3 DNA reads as TGCGCCAGCAGCCATCTAGCGGGAGGTGGTAATGAGCAGTTCTTC.

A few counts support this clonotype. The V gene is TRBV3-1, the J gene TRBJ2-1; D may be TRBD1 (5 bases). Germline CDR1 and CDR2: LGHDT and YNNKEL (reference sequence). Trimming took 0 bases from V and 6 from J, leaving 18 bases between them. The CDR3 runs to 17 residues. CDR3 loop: CASSQDVSGIGANEQFF. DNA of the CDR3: TGTGCCAGCAGCCAAGATGTCAGTGGGATAGGGGCCAATGAGCAGTTCTTC.

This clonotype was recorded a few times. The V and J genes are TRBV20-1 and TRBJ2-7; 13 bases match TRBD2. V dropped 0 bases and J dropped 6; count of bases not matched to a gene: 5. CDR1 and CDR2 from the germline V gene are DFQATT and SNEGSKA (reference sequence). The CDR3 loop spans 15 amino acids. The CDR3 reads CSAREGLAGVVEQYF. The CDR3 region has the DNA TGCAGTGCTAGAGAAGGACTAGCGGGAGTAGTCGAGCAGTACTTC.

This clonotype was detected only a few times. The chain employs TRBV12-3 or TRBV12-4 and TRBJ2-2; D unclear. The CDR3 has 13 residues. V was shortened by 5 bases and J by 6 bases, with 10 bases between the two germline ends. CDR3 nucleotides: TGTGCCAGCAGTATCCATATGCCCGGGGAGCTGTTTTTT. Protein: CASSIHMPGELFF.

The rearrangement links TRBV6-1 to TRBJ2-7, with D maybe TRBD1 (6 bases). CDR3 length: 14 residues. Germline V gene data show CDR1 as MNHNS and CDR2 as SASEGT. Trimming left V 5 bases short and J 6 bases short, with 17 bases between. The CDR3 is CASSLPGHGSEQYF. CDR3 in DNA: TGTGCCAGCAGTTTACCGGGACATGGGAGCGAGCAGTACTTC.